The source of this T cell receptor beta chain is a study of response to subunit inactivated influenza vaccine. MiXCR was run by TCRdb on the RT-PCR reads, yielding one entry per CDR3 protein. The table has around 520,000 distinct CDR3 sequences, 25% seen once. Per the germline V gene, CDR1 is SEHNR and CDR2 is FQNEAQ (reference sequence). V was cut by 5 bases and J by 5 bases, with 16 bases left in between. The CDR3 is 14 amino acids. Here the sequenced sample was CD4+ T cells sorted from PBMCs, taken 5 days after vaccination. V usage is TRBV7-9 and J usage is TRBJ2-7; D might be TRBD2 (6 bases). This sequence originates from a man aged 45 to 65 who received an inactivated influenza vaccine. The chain's CDR3 is CASSPRRVSDEQYF. The DNA for the CDR3 is TGTGCCAGCAGCCCTAGGAGGGTTTCGGACGAGCAGTACTTC.